This is a list of T cell receptor beta chains from one sample in a study of T and B cells in COVID-19 patients. From the multiplex PCR reads, TCRdb called clonotypes with MiXCR, one entry per CDR3 protein. This table holds approximately 16,000 distinct CDR3 sequences, about 30% found once. The material sequenced was blood. These TCRs come from a human donor who had recovered from COVID-19. CDR3s include the opening cysteine and the closing phenylalanine or tryptophan. Fields, in order: J gene, V gene, CDR3 protein.

TRBJ2-7	TRBV27	CAISEDRGLTYEQYF
TRBJ1-1	TRBV10-2	CASTKGGYTEAFF
TRBJ2-3	TRBV5-4	CASSLAQARTDTQYF
TRBJ1-4	TRBV30	CAWSVGGARANEKLFF
TRBJ2-7	TRBV19	CASSMRGFYEQYF
TRBJ2-7	TRBV5-4	CASRRPGQSYEQYF
TRBJ1-2	TRBV5-4	CASSSSGLGYTF
TRBJ1-2	TRBV29-1	CSAPKDYGYTF
TRBJ1-6	TRBV6-1	CASSESATTYNSPLHF
TRBJ1-1	TRBV19	CATNQGVGNTEAFF
TRBJ1-5	TRBV30	CAWSGGIDQPQHF
TRBJ2-7	TRBV5-4	CASSPPDNNNEQYF
TRBJ1-2	TRBV10-3	CATRLEVNYGYTF